This T cell receptor (beta chain) was sequenced during a study of blood T cell repertoires in COVID-19 (dated by TCRdb to about 2020). Regarding the research as a whole: Samples covering the acute and convalescent phases of COVID-19 were provided by collaborators in the United States, Italy and Spain. The prospective study material was composed of cDNA or gDNA derived from T cells, B-cell-depleted T cells, or PBMCs. The dataset comprised deeply sampled blood TCRbeta repertoires from subjects exposed to, actively infected with, or recovered from COVID-19. The repertoires were released in a freely available public database meant as a resource for research on the immune response to SARS-CoV-2. Samples were obtained from the ongoing ImmuneRACE study (first 160 participants) and from roughly 1,300 subjects provided by 6 global collaborators. Sample metadata almost always included a de-identified subject ID, COVID-19 status, age in years and sex. Where HLA class I and class II types were available, the types were taken from metadata supplied by the sample provider, not from assay-based typing.

In Seattle, one collaborating source enrolled patients while the infection was active and tracked those patients longitudinally over the course of disease. Collaborating institutions collected whole blood in K2EDTA tubes following their own protocols. For TCRbeta analysis, collaborators shipped samples as frozen whole blood, isolated PBMCs, or DNA extracted from either of those sample types. Study-level results and caveats: How much clinical and demographic metadata was included differed by source and by participant, and the metadata was provided uncurated.

TCRbeta CDR3 regions were amplified from genomic DNA by means of the immunoSEQ Assay, a bias-controlled multiplex PCR. Regarding the original processing steps: The number of nucleated cells in each sample was estimated from the amplification of reference gene primers within the assay. To quantify the absolute abundance of each unique TCRbeta CDR3 rearrangement, sequence reads were collapsed and filtered. For each sample, productive Simpson clonality was calculated as the square root of Simpson's diversity index over productive rearrangements. TCRdb retrieved this table from immuneACCESS and kept in-frame rearrangements only. Not all clones are present; in checked studies, unresolved V genes account for under half, and no reason is known for the remainder. V, J and clone size reflect that table, while D and trimming were determined from the DNA. For this sample the table gives approximately 160,000 clones, of which approximately 93% were detected only once. The top ten constitute 1.5% to 2.5% of the sample.

Comments on this clone: Its cognate antigen has yet to be identified. Base qualities were left out, and no much larger clone turns up one base away.

From its cysteine to its phenylalanine, the CDR3 spans 16 amino acids. The DNA shown is the 48-base CDR3, in frame from base 1. Taken from the germline V gene (reference sequence), the CDR1 and CDR2 loops are SEHNR and FQNEAQ. Trimming costs V 5 bases and J 0 bases, and their ends lie 13 bases apart. This TCR came from a woman aged 55-70 years with COVID-19, enrolled during active disease. Rearrangement joined TRBV7-9 to TRBJ2-2; TRBD2 is a weak D gene call, 7 bases matching. Sequences were obtained from peripheral blood. The nucleotide sequence reads TGTGCCAGCAGCGCCGGGGGGCTCGCGAACACCGGGGAGCTGTTTTTT. Its coded protein is CASSAGGLANTGELFF.